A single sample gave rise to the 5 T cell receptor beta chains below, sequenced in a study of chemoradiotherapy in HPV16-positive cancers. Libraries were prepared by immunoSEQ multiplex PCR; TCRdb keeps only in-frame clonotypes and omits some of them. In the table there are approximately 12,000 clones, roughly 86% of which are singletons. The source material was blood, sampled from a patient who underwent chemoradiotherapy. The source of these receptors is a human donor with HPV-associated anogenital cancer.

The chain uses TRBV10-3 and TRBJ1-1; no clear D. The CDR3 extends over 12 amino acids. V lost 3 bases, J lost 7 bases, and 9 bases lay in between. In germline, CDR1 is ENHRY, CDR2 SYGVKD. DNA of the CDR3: TGTGCCATCAGTGAAGGGCCCTTTGAAGCTTTCTTT. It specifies CAISEGPFEAFF.

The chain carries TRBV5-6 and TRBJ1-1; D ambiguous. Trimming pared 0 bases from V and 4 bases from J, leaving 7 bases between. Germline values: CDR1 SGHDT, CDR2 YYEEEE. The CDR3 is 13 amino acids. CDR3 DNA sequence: TGTGCCAGCAGCTTGGTAGGGCGCACTGAAGCTTTCTTT. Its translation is CASSLVGRTEAFF.

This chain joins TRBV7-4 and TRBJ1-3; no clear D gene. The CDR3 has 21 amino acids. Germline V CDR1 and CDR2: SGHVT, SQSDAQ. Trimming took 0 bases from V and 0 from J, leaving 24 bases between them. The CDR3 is CASSLAYTVRLWESSGNTIYF. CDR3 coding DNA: TGTGCCAGCAGCTTAGCGTACACGGTAAGGTTATGGGAGAGCTCTGGAAACACCATATATTTT.

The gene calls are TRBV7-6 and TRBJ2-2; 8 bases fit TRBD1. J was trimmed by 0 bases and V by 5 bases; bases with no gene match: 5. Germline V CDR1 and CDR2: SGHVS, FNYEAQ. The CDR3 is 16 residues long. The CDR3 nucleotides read TGTGCCAGCAGCCCACGACAGGGGACGAACACCGGGGAGCTGTTTTTT. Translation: CASSPRQGTNTGELFF.

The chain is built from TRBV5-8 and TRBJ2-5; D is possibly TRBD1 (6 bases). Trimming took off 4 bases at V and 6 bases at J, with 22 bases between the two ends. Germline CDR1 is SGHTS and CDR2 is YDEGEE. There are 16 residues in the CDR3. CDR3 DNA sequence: TGTGCCAGCAGCGCCGGGTTACCAACAGGGACGAAGACCCAGTACTTC. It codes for CASSAGLPTGTKTQYF.